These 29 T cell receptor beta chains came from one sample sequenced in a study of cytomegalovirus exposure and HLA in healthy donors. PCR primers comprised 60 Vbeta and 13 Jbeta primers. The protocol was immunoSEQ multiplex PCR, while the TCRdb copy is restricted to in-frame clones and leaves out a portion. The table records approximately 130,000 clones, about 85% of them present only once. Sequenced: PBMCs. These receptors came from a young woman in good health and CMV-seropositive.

CDR3 amino acids: CASSLGLGAQGYTF. CDR3 DNA sequence: TGTGCCAGCAGTTTAGGGCTGGGGGCGCAGGGCTACACCTTC. The chain is built from TRBV28 and TRBJ1-2, with D possibly being TRBD1 (6 bases). From germline, CDR1 is MDHEN and CDR2 SYDVKM. V lost 2 bases and J 8 bases, leaving 15 bases between the germline ends. The CDR3 spans 14 residues.

The CDR3 loop reads CASSLVGGGRETQYF. The DNA of the CDR3 is TGTGCCAGCAGCTTAGTCGGGGGGGGCCGGGAGACCCAGTACTTC. V and J are TRBV7-3 and TRBJ2-5; 8 bases line up with TRBD2. CDR3 length: 15 amino acids. V was pared by 2 bases and J by 5 bases, with 7 bases of the junction left unmatched. Germline assignment: CDR1 SGHTA and CDR2 FQGTGA.

The CDR3 loop reads CASSSGGPGNQPQHF. In DNA form, the CDR3 reads TGCGCCAGCAGCTCGGGGGGCCCAGGCAATCAGCCCCAGCATTTT. The chain employs TRBV5-1 and TRBJ1-5; D may be TRBD1 (6 bases). This CDR3 has 15 amino acids. Trimming took off 3 bases at V and 2 bases at J, with 12 bases between the two ends. Germline V gene sequence: CDR1 SGHRS, CDR2 YFSETQ.

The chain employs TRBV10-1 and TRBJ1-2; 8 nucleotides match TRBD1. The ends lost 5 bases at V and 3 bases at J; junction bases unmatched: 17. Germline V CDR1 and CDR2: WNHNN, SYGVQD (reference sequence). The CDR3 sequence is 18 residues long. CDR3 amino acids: CASSSKPPGQVRDYGYTF. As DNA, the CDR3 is TGCGCCAGCAGTTCCAAACCCCCGGGACAGGTTAGGGACTATGGCTACACCTTC.

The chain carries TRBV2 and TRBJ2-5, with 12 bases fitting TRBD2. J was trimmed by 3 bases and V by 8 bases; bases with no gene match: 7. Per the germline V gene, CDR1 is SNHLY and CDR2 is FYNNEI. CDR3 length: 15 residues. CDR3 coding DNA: TGTGCCAGCCGTAGACTAGCGGGGGAAGAAGAGACCCAGTACTTC. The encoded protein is CASRRLAGEEETQYF.

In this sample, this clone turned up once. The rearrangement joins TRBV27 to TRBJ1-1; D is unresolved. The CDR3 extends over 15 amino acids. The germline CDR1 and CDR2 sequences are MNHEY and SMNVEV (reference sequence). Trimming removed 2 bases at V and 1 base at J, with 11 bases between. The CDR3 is CASSLAPRGNTEAFF. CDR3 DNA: TGTGCCAGCAGTTTAGCCCCCCGAGGGAACACTGAAGCTTTCTTT.

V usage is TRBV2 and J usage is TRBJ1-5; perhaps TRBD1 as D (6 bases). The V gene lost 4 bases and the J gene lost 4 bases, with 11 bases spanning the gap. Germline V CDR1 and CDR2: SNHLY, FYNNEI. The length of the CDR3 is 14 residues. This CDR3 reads CASSVLQGNQPQHF. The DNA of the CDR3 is TGTGCCAGCAGTGTCTTACAGGGAAATCAGCCCCAGCATTTT.

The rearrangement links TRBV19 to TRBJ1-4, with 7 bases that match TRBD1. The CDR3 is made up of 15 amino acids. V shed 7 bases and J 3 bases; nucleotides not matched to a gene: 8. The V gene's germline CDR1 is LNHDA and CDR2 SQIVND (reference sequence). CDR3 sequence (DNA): TGTGCCAGTAATCAGCCCGGGACAGCTAATGAAAAACTGTTTTTT. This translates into CASNQPGTANEKLFF.

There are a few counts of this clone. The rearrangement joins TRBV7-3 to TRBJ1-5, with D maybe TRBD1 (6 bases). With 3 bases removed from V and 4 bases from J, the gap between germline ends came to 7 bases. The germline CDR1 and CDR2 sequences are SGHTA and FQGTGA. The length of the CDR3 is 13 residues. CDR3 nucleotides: TGTGCCAGCAGCTTCACAGGGAATCAGCCCCAGCATTTT. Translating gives CASSFTGNQPQHF.

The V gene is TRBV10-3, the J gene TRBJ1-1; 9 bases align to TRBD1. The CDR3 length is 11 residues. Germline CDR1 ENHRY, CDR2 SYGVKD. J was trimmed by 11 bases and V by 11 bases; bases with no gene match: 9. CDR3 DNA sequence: TGTGCCGCCGGGACAGGGTGGGTCGCTTTCTTT. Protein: CAAGTGWVAFF.

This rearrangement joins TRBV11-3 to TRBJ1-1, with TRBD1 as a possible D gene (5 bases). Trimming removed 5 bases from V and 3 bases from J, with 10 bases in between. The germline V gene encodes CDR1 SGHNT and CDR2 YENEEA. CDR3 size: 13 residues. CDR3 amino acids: CASSRGGDTEAFF. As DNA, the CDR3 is TGTGCCAGCAGCAGGGGAGGGGACACTGAAGCTTTCTTT.

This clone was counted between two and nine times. CDR3 sequence reads: CASSVWRLALGDEQFF. As DNA, the CDR3 is TGTGCCAGCAGCGTATGGCGACTAGCACTAGGGGATGAGCAGTTCTTC. The chain combines TRBV9 with TRBJ2-1; TRBD2 matches at 7 bases. The V segment lost 1 base and the J segment 8 bases; nucleotides outside the gene matches: 12. Germline V gives CDR1 SGDLS, CDR2 YYNGEE. The CDR3 sequence is 16 residues long. The whole variable domain, filled in from reference TRBV9 and TRBJ2-1, reads DSGVTQTPKHLITATGQRVTLRCSPRSGDLSVYWYQQSLDQGLQFLIQYYNGEERAKGNILERFSAQQFPDLHSELNLSSLELGDSALYFCASSVWRLALGDEQFFGPGTRLTVL.

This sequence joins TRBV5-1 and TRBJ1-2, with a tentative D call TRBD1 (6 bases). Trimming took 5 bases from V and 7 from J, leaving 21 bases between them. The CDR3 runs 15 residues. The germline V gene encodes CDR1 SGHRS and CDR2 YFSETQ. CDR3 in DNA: TGCGCCAGCAGTCCCCCTAACGGGGGGCAGTTTGGCTACACCTTC. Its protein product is CASSPPNGGQFGYTF. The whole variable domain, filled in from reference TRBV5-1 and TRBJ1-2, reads KAGVTQTPRYLIKTRGQQVTLSCSPISGHRSVSWYQQTPGQGLQFLFEYFSETQRNKGNFPGRFSGRQFSNSRSEMNVSTLELGDSALYLCASSPPNGGQFGYTFGSGTRLTVV.

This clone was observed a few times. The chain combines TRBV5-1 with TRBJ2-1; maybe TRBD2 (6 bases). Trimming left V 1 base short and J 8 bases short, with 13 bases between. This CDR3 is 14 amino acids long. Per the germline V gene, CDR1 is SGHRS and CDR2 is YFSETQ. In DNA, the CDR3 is TGCGCCAGCAGCTTGCAGGGTTCGGGGGATGAGCAGTTCTTC. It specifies CASSLQGSGDEQFF.

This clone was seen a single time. Written as DNA, the CDR3 is TGTGCCTGGAGTGGGAGACTAGCGTCAGATACGCAGTATTTT. Translating it yields CAWSGRLASDTQYF. The chain uses TRBV30 and TRBJ2-3; TRBD2 matches at 8 bases. CDR1 GTSNPN and CDR2 SVGIG come from the germline V gene (reference sequence). Unmatched junction bases numbered 4, after V lost 1 base and J lost 4 bases. The CDR3 spans 14 residues.

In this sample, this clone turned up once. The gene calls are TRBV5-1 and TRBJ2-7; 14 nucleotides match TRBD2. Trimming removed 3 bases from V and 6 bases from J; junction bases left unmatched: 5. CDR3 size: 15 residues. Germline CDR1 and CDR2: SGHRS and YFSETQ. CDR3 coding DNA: TGCGCCAGCAGCTCGGGACTAGCGGGGGCCGTCGAGCAGTACTTC. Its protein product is CASSSGLAGAVEQYF.

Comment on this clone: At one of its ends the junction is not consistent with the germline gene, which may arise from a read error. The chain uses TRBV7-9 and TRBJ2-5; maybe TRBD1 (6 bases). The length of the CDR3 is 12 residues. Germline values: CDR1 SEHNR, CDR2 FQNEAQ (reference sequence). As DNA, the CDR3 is TGTTCCAGCCAGGGGACGAAAGAGACCCAGTACTTC. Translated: CSSQGTKETQYF.

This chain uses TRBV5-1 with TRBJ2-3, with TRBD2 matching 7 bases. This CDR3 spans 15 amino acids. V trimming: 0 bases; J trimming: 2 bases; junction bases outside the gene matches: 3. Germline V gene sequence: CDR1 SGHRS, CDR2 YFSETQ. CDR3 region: CASSLDGGYTDTQYF. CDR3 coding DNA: TGCGCCAGCAGCTTGGACGGGGGGTACACAGATACGCAGTATTTT.

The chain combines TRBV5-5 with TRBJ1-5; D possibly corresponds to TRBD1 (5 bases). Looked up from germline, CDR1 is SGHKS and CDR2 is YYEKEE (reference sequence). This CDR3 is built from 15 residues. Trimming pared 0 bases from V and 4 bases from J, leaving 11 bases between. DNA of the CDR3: TGTGCCAGCAGCTTGGCCATGGGGCCAAATCAGCCCCAGCATTTT. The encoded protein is CASSLAMGPNQPQHF.

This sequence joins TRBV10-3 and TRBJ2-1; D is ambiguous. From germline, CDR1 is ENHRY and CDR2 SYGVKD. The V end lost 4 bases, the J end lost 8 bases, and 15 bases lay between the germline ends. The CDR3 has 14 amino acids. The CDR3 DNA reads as TGTGCCATCAGTGTGTCGCCCTCCGCGGATGAGCAGTTCTTC. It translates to CAISVSPSADEQFF.

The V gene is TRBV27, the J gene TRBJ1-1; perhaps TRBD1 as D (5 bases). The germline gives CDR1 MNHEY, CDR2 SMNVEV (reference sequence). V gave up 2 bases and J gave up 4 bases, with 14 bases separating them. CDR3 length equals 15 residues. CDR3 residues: CASSLDAGESTEAFF. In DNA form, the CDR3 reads TGTGCCAGCAGTTTAGACGCGGGGGAGAGCACTGAAGCTTTCTTT.

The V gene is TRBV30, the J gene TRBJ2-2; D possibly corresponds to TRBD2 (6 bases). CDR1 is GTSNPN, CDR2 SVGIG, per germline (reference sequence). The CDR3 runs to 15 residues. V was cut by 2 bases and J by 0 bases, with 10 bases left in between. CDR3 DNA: TGTGCCTGGAGTTTTGGGACTGCGAACACCGGGGAGCTGTTTTTT. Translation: CAWSFGTANTGELFF.

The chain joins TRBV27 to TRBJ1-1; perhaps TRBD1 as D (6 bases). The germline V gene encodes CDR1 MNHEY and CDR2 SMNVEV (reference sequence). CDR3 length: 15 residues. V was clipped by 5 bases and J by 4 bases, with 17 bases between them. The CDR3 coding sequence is TGTGCCAGCAGTCTTCAGACAGGACGGACCACTGAAGCTTTCTTT. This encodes CASSLQTGRTTEAFF.

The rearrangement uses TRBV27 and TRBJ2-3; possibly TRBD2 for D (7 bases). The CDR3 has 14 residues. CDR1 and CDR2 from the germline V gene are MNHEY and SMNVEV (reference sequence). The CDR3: CASKGGVFTDTQYF. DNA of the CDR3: TGTGCGTCGAAAGGGGGGGTCTTCACAGATACGCAGTATTTT.

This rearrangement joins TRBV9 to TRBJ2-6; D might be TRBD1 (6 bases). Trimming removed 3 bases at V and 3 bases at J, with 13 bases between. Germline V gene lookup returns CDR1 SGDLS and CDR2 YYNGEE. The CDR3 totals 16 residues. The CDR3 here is CASSEPTGYGANVLTF. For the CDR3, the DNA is TGTGCCAGCAGCGAGCCTACAGGGTATGGGGCCAACGTCCTGACTTTC.

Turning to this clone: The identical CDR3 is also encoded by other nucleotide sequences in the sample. Here the CDR3 DNA reads TGTGCCAGTAGTCCCCCAGGGGGAACTGAAGCTTTCTTT. Its translation is CASSPPGGTEAFF. The chain combines TRBV19 with TRBJ1-1, with 7 bases that match TRBD1. Trimming removed 5 bases from V and 5 bases from J; junction bases left unmatched: 5. Germline V gives CDR1 LNHDA, CDR2 SQIVND (reference sequence). This CDR3 spans 13 amino acids. The variable domain in full, completed from reference TRBV19 and TRBJ1-1, reads DGGITQSPKYLFRKEGQNVTLSCEQNLNHDAMYWYRQDPGQGLRLIYYSQIVNDFQKGDIAEGYSVSREKKESFPLTVTSAQKNPTAFYLCASSPPGGTEAFFGQGTRLTVV.

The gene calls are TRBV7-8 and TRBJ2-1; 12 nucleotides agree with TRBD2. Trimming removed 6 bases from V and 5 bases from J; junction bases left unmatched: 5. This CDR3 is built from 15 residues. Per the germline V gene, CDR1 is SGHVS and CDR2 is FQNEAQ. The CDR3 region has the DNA TGTGCCAGCAGGCCTCTAGCGGGGGGGCACAATGAGCAGTTCTTC. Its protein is CASRPLAGGHNEQFF.

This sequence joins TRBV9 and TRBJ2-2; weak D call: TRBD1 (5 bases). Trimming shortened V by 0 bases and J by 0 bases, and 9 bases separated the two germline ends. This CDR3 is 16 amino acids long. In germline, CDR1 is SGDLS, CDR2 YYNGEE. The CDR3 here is CASSVGQFANTGELFF. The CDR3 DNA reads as TGTGCCAGCAGCGTAGGACAGTTCGCGAACACCGGGGAGCTGTTTTTT.

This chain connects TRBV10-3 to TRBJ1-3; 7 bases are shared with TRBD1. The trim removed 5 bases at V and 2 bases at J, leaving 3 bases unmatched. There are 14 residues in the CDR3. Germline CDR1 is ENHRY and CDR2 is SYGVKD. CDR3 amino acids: CAISPQGAGNTIYF. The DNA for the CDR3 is TGTGCCATCAGTCCTCAGGGGGCTGGAAACACCATATATTTT.